This T cell receptor beta chain was captured by sequencing in a study of shared clonotypes between healthy human individuals. Study observations and caveats: Clonotypes not shared had lower generation probabilities than those common to all four donors. With few donors, the genetic and exposure-history diversity represented was limited. Naive CD4 clonotypes were shared across several donors at roughly 5.5%.

About this clone: Its specificity is unknown.

The CDR3 runs to 16 residues. Germline CDR1 and CDR2: SGHRS and YFSETQ. Unmatched junction bases numbered 7, after V lost 3 bases and J lost 1 base. Assay used: immunoSEQ multiplex PCR; TCRdb lists only in-frame clones, some missing. The repertoire holds some 240,000 clones, with approximately 70% as singletons. Input material: memory CD4+ T cells sorted from blood. The sample's subset: CD45RA-negative fraction. The source of this sequence is a man aged 25-45 years in good health. This chain joins TRBV5-1 and TRBJ2-3; 8 bases map to TRBD2. The CDR3 region is CASSYGSGGRTDTQYF. The CDR3 DNA is TGCGCCAGCAGCTACGGCAGCGGGGGTCGCACAGATACGCAGTATTTT.